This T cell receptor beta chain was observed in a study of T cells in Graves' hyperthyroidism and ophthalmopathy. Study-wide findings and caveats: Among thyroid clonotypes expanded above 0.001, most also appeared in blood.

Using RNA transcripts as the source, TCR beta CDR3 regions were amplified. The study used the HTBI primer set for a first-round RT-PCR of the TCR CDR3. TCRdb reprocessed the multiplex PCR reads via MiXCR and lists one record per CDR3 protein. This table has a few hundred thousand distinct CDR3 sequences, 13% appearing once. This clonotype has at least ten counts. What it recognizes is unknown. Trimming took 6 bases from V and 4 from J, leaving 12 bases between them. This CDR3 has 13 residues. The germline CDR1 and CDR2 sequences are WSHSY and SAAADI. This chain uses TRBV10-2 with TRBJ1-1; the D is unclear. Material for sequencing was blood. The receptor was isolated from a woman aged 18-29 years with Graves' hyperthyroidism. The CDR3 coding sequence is TGCGCCAGCAGGGGTGGGCTGGTCACTGAAGCTTTCTTT. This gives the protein CASRGGLVTEAFF.